This entry lists 24 T cell receptor beta chains sequenced from one sample in a study of identical twins. TCRdb reanalysed the 5' RACE reads using MiXCR and keeps one entry per CDR3 protein. There are approximately 1.8 million distinct CDR3 sequences in the sample; around 33% occur only once, and under 0.35% lies in the top ten. The specimen was cord blood. The receptors were sampled from a newborn girl in good health.

The chain uses TRBV7-2 and TRBJ1-4; 8 bases are a match to TRBD1. The CDR3 sequence is 14 residues long. The germline CDR1 and CDR2 sequences are SGHTA and FQGNSA. The J segment lost 7 bases and the V segment lost 5 bases, leaving 6 bases of the junction unmatched. The CDR3 DNA follows: TGTGCCAGCAGCCAGGGGGCAATAGGTGAAAAACTGTTTTTT. Amino acids: CASSQGAIGEKLFF. The whole variable domain, remainder taken from reference TRBV7-2 and TRBJ1-4, is GAGVSQSPSNKVTEKGKDVELRCDPISGHTALYWYRQSLGQGLEFLIYFQGNSAPDKSGLPSDRFSAERTGGSVSTLTIQRTQQEDSAVYLCASSQGAIGEKLFFGSGTQLSVL.

The chain employs TRBV3-1 and TRBJ1-6; D possibly corresponds to TRBD1 (5 bases). Germline-derived CDR1 and CDR2 are LGHDT and YNNKEL (reference sequence). The CDR3 contains 14 residues. Trimming stripped 8 bases from V and 5 bases from J, with 13 bases between. DNA of the CDR3: TGTGCCAGCGGCGGGACGCTCGATAATTCACCCCTCCACTTT. It translates to CASGGTLDNSPLHF. Combining the CDR3 with reference TRBV3-1 and TRBJ1-6 gives the whole variable domain DTAVSQTPKYLVTQMGNDKSIKCEQNLGHDTMYWYKQDSKKFLKIMFSYNNKELIINETVPNRFSPKSPDKAHLNLHINSLELGDSAVYFCASGGTLDNSPLHFGNGTRLTVT.

The chain is built from TRBV12-3 or TRBV12-4 and TRBJ1-1, with TRBD1 identical over 7 bases. Germline trimming cut 4 bases from V and 1 base from J; bases unmatched to any gene: 3. The CDR3 covers 14 residues. CDR3 sequence (DNA): TGTGCCAGCAGTTCAGAGGGGGCGAACACTGAAGCTTTCTTT. Translated: CASSSEGANTEAFF.

The chain is built from TRBV19 and TRBJ2-1, with D unclear. The V end was cut by 1 base, the J end by 4 bases, with 2 bases between. The CDR3 loop spans 12 amino acids. The germline CDR1 and CDR2 sequences are LNHDA and SQIVND (reference sequence). The CDR3 is CASSIGYNEQFF. CDR3 nucleotide sequence: TGTGCCAGTAGTATAGGGTACAATGAGCAGTTCTTC.

The chain uses TRBV15 and TRBJ2-7; TRBD2 matches 7 bases. The CDR3 totals 15 residues. Germline assignment: CDR1 LNHNV and CDR2 YYDKDF (reference sequence). J was trimmed by 3 bases and V by 4 bases; bases with no gene match: 9. The CDR3: CATSMRRGTIYEQYF. In nucleotides, the CDR3 is TGTGCCACCAGCATGAGGCGGGGGACCATCTACGAGCAGTACTTC.

This sequence joins TRBV21-1 and TRBJ2-3; the table names TRBD1, a call not compared with the DNA. TRBV21-1 corresponds to a pseudogene. The CDR3 is 16 amino acids. CDR3 DNA sequence: TGTGCCAGCAGCAAAGTTGAACAGGGGGGCGCAGATACGCAGTATTTT. Its protein is CASSKVEQGGADTQYF.

The genes are TRBV25-1 and TRBJ2-1; tentative D call: TRBD1 (7 bases). CDR1 and CDR2 from the germline V gene are MGHDK and SYGVNS. This CDR3 is 18 amino acids long. V lost 0 bases and J lost 7, with 22 bases in between. CDR3 sequence: CASSEYMEGAHPSNEQFF. DNA of the CDR3: TGTGCCAGCAGTGAATATATGGAGGGGGCCCACCCCAGTAATGAGCAGTTCTTC.

The rearrangement links TRBV5-1 to TRBJ2-1; 12 bases are a match to TRBD2. The CDR3 sequence is 20 residues long. Trimming at V came to 2 bases and at J to 2 bases, leaving 14 bases not matched to a gene. Germline V gene lookup returns CDR1 SGHRS and CDR2 YFSETQ. The CDR3 nucleotides are TGCGCCAGCAGCTTAACGCCGGGACTAGCGGGCCCCTTACCCTACAATGAGCAGTTCTTC. This translates into CASSLTPGLAGPLPYNEQFF.

This clonotype was seen many times. This sequence joins TRBV14 and TRBJ1-1, with D maybe TRBD1 (6 bases). CDR1 and CDR2 from the germline V gene are SGHDN and FVKESK. Trimming cost V 0 bases and J 2 bases, with 7 bases left between them. This CDR3 has 14 amino acids. The CDR3 sequence is CASSQDGGNTEAFF. The CDR3 region has the DNA TGTGCCAGCAGCCAAGATGGGGGCAACACTGAAGCTTTCTTT.

This clonotype has a handful of counts. V usage is TRBV2 and J usage is TRBJ2-7, with a tentative D call TRBD2 (5 bases). The CDR3 totals 13 residues. The V end was cut by 8 bases, the J end by 1 base, with 12 bases between. The germline gives CDR1 SNHLY, CDR2 FYNNEI. For the CDR3, the DNA is TGTGCCAGCCGGAACGGGGTTTCCTACGAGCAGTACTTC. The encoded protein is CASRNGVSYEQYF.

This clonotype appeared once. At one of its ends the junction is not consistent with the germline gene, which may arise from a read error. This chain links TRBV12-3 or TRBV12-4 with TRBJ2-1; 10 positions match TRBD2. This CDR3 region has 16 residues. The CDR3 is CASSQRTSGSHNEQFF. CDR3 in DNA: TGTGCCAGCAGTCAGAGGACTAGCGGCTCCCACAATGAGCAGTTCTTC.

This clonotype was counted between two and nine times. This chain links TRBV7-2 with TRBJ2-5, with TRBD2 matching 7 bases. The V gene's germline CDR1 is SGHTA and CDR2 FQGNSA. The trim removed 4 bases at V and 11 bases at J, leaving 16 bases unmatched. The CDR3 totals 15 residues. The CDR3 is CASSSLGLVQNEQYF. CDR3 sequence (DNA): TGTGCCAGCAGCTCTCTCGGACTAGTACAAAATGAGCAGTACTTC.

In its sample, this clonotype was seen a few times. V usage is TRBV6-6 and J usage is TRBJ1-2; perhaps TRBD1 as D (6 bases). V was cut by 2 bases and J by 12 bases, with 16 bases left in between. The CDR3 consists of 13 residues. Germline assignment: CDR1 MNHNY and CDR2 SVGAGI (reference sequence). CDR3 in amino acids: CASSYLSGEGDTF. The CDR3 DNA reads as TGTGCCAGCAGTTACCTCTCAGGGGAAGGCGACACCTTC.

The sample holds a few counts of this clonotype. This rearrangement joins TRBV20-1 to TRBJ2-3, with D perhaps matching TRBD1 (6 bases). This CDR3 contains 13 residues. Trimming shortened V by 3 bases and J by 3 bases, and 10 bases separated the two germline ends. Per germline, CDR1 DFQATT and CDR2 SNEGSKA (reference sequence). The CDR3 reads CSASLGGTDTQYF. CDR3 DNA: TGCAGTGCTAGTTTAGGGGGAACAGATACGCAGTATTTT.

This chain connects TRBV7-9 to TRBJ1-2, with 7 bases fitting TRBD1. Germline CDR1 reads SEHNR; CDR2 reads FQNEAQ (reference sequence). CDR3 length: 13 amino acids. V gave up 1 base and J gave up 7 bases; unmatched junction bases: 3. The CDR3 loop is CASSLDWTGGYTF. DNA of the CDR3: TGTGCCAGCAGCTTAGACTGGACAGGTGGCTACACCTTC. Full variable domain (remainder filled in from reference TRBV7-9 and TRBJ1-2): DTGVSQNPRHKITKRGQNVTFRCDPISEHNRLYWYRQTLGQGPEFLTYFQNEAQLEKSRLLSDRFSAERPKGSFSTLEIQRTEQGDSAMYLCASSLDWTGGYTFGSGTRLTVV.

On this clonotype: A much larger clone differs from this one at a single base, so this may be a read error. The chain links TRBV3-1 to TRBJ2-5; TRBD1 matches at 9 bases. This CDR3 contains 16 residues. Germline trimming cut 1 base from V and 11 bases from J; bases unmatched to any gene: 14. From germline, CDR1 is LGHDT and CDR2 YNNKEL (reference sequence). The CDR3 reads CASSQVTGTGINEQYF. CDR3 in DNA: TGTGCCAGCAGCCAAGTTACCGGGACAGGGATCAATGAGCAGTACTTC.

This clonotype has a handful of counts. The rearrangement links TRBV20-1 to TRBJ2-1, with TRBD2 matching over 9 bases. V dropped 3 bases and J dropped 2; count of bases not matched to a gene: 5. There are 15 residues in the CDR3. Germline assignment: CDR1 DFQATT and CDR2 SNEGSKA (reference sequence). This chain's CDR3 is CSARPLAGTYNEQFF. CDR3 in DNA: TGCAGTGCTAGGCCCCTAGCGGGGACCTACAATGAGCAGTTCTTC.

This clonotype was observed a single time. This CDR3 reads CSARLTPRSSGNTIYF. DNA of the CDR3: TGCAGTGCTAGACTTACCCCTAGGAGCTCTGGAAACACCATATATTTT. The V call is TRBV20-1, the J call TRBJ1-3; no firm D call. V was clipped by 2 bases and J by 0 bases, with 14 bases between them. Looked up from germline, CDR1 is DFQATT and CDR2 is SNEGSKA (reference sequence). This CDR3 is built from 16 residues.

The chain joins TRBV29-1 to TRBJ2-2; 7 bases are a match to TRBD2. The CDR3 has 12 residues. CDR1 is SQVTM, CDR2 ANQGSEA, per germline. V trimming: 7 bases; J trimming: 3 bases; junction bases outside the gene matches: 2. The CDR3 spells CSGEGHTGELFF. The CDR3 DNA is TGCAGCGGGGAGGGACACACCGGGGAGCTGTTTTTT.

This clonotype was counted once. V and J are TRBV20-1 and TRBJ2-3; 12 bases are a match to TRBD2. This CDR3 spans 17 amino acids. Trimming removed 0 bases from V and 3 bases from J; junction bases left unmatched: 7. Germline values: CDR1 DFQATT, CDR2 SNEGSKA (reference sequence). CDR3 coding DNA: TGCAGTGCTAGAGACCCGACTAGCGGGAGATGGACAGATACGCAGTATTTT. Translation gives CSARDPTSGRWTDTQYF.

This clonotype has just a few counts. The V and J genes are TRBV7-2 and TRBJ2-4, with a possible D match to TRBD2 (5 bases). Between the trimmed V and J ends, which lost 1 base and 3 bases, there was a span of 10 bases. CDR3 size: 15 residues. Germline CDR1 reads SGHTA; CDR2 reads FQGNSA. CDR3 bases: TGTGCCAGCAGCTTAGGTACTAGAGTCAAAAACATTCAGTACTTC. Encoded protein: CASSLGTRVKNIQYF.

V is TRBV6-2 or TRBV6-3 and J is TRBJ2-7, with 8 bases aligning to TRBD2. The CDR3 has 13 residues. V dropped 8 bases and J dropped 1; count of bases not matched to a gene: 4. The V gene's germline CDR1 is MNHEY and CDR2 SVGEGT. CDR3 residues: CASRTSRSYEQYF. CDR3 DNA: TGTGCCAGCCGGACTAGCAGATCCTACGAGCAGTACTTC.

For this clonotype: One base away lies a much larger clone, so this may be a sequencing read error. V gene TRBV6-2 or TRBV6-3 combines with J gene TRBJ2-1; 8 bases line up with TRBD2. Germline V lookup: CDR1 MNHEY, CDR2 SVGEGT. The CDR3 contains 14 residues. The CDR3 spells CASSYSGSYDEQFF. The CDR3 DNA sequence: TGTGCCAGCAGTTACAGCGGGAGCTACGATGAGCAGTTCTTC.

This clonotype appeared a few times. The chain uses TRBV20-1 and TRBJ1-4; TRBD1 might be the D (5 bases). Between the trimmed V and J ends, which lost 2 bases and 8 bases, there was a span of 15 bases. The CDR3 has 14 residues. Germline values: CDR1 DFQATT, CDR2 SNEGSKA (reference sequence). The CDR3 DNA reads TGCAGTGCTAGAAGCGGGGGGTTAAGGGAAAAACTGTTTTTT. Residues: CSARSGGLREKLFF.